The 4 T cell receptor beta chains given below trace back to one sample, sequenced in a study of a mutant IDH1 vaccine in newly diagnosed glioma. Repertoires were generated with immunoSEQ multiplex PCR, while TCRdb's copy carries only in-frame clones and drops some. Found here are about 52,000 clones, roughly nine tenths of them singletons; the top ten hold under 2.5%. Antigens for these TCRs are unknown. As for time point: week 11, during vaccination. All doses held 300 ug of mutant IDH1 20-mer peptide, with topical imiquimod. The source was PBMCs, collected from a glioma patient whose treatment included an IDH1 peptide vaccine. These receptors were taken from a man aged 45-65 years with glioma.

V gene TRBV13 combines with J gene TRBJ1-2; a possible D gene is TRBD1 (6 bases). In germline, CDR1 is PRHDT, CDR2 FYEKMQ (reference sequence). The V end lost 8 bases, the J end lost 0 bases, and 19 bases lay between the germline ends. CDR3 length equals 16 residues. This chain's CDR3 is CASQKQGLRANYGYTF. The CDR3, as DNA: TGTGCCAGCCAGAAACAGGGCCTTCGGGCTAACTATGGCTACACCTTC.

The chain employs TRBV6-5 and TRBJ2-7, with D possibly matching TRBD2 (6 bases). CDR1 is MNHEY, CDR2 SVGAGI, per germline. The CDR3 loop spans 16 amino acids. V was cut by 2 bases and J by 3 bases, with 17 bases left in between. The CDR3 bases are TGTGCCAGCAGTTACGATGGGCTAGCGCAAAACTACGAGCAGTACTTC. Protein sequence: CASSYDGLAQNYEQYF.

V usage is TRBV7-9 and J usage is TRBJ2-5, with D maybe TRBD2 (7 bases). The CDR3 covers 17 residues. CDR1 SEHNR and CDR2 FQNEAQ come from the germline V gene (reference sequence). The V and J ends lost 2 bases and 4 bases respectively, with 20 bases between them. CDR3 sequence: CASSLRRPGGRGETQYF. Written as DNA, the CDR3 is TGTGCCAGCAGCTTAAGGCGGCCCGGGGGGCGCGGAGAGACCCAGTACTTC.

The chain recombines TRBV2 with TRBJ2-3; D ambiguous. CDR3 length: 15 amino acids. V lost 4 bases, J lost 6 bases, and 17 bases lay in between. Germline CDR1 SNHLY, CDR2 FYNNEI. The CDR3 DNA reads TGTGCCAGCAGTGTTGAACCTATCTCGACGGATACGCAGTATTTT. This sequence encodes CASSVEPISTDTQYF.